This T cell receptor beta chain was captured in a study of shared clonotypes between healthy human individuals. Study background: Per-donor plates numbered three CD4 naive, three CD4 memory, two CD8 naive and one CD8 memory.

Study-level results: Memory subsets had estimated richness that was generally smaller than that of naive subsets. An expected dependence of interdonor clonotype sharing on sequencing depth was noted.

Germline values: CDR1 MNHEY, CDR2 SVGAGI. The CDR3 spans 14 residues. Trimming left V 0 bases short and J 3 bases short, with 8 bases between. Donors were healthy HIV-negative adults without recently reported acute infections or vaccinations. Concerning this clone itself: The antigen is unknown.

Assay: immunoSEQ multiplex PCR; the TCRdb copy retains only in-frame clones and omits some. The table lists a few million clones, 85% to 95% of them singletons, with 0.3% to 0.4% in the top ten. The TCR originated in a man younger than 30 in good health. Some clones in this sample may be carry-over from other donors' samples. This rearrangement joins TRBV6-5 to TRBJ1-2; no definite D call. The sequenced sample was naive CD4+ T cells from PBMCs. This sample's subset: CD45RA+ positively selected. The CDR3 DNA follows: TGTGCCAGCAGTTACTCGGTGGCGGACTATGGCTACACCTTC. Amino acid sequence: CASSYSVADYGYTF.